Following are 29 T cell receptor beta chains from one sample sequenced in a study of Ad26.COV2.S vaccination and SARS-CoV-2 variants. Treatment described: some 20 received Ad26.COV2.S at low or high dose, single or two shots; five or six received placebo; per-sample allocation not given. It was on day 63 after the first vaccine or placebo injection that samples were taken. Profiled with immunoSEQ multiplex PCR; TCRdb holds only in-frame clones, not every one. Among 300,000 to 400,000 clones, around four fifths were seen once, and the ten largest hold 2% to 2.5%. The sample in question was peripheral blood, obtained in a trial of Ad26.COV2.S vaccine versus placebo. The receptors shown here come from a person between 18 and 60 years old who received the Ad26.COV2.S COVID-19 vaccine or a placebo.

The rearrangement links TRBV28 to TRBJ1-5, with a weak D call TRBD1 (5 bases). V gave up 6 bases and J gave up 7 bases, with 19 bases separating them. The CDR3 length is 15 residues. Germline V gives CDR1 MDHEN, CDR2 SYDVKM. The CDR3 sequence is CASSRREGTRQPQHF. CDR3 DNA: TGTGCCAGCAGCCGCAGGGAGGGTACTCGCCAGCCCCAGCATTTT.

Worth noting for this clone: The identical CDR3 is also encoded by other nucleotide sequences in the sample. CDR3 in amino acids: CASSLAGLNEKLFF. CDR3 bases: TGCGCCAGCAGCTTGGCAGGACTTAATGAAAAACTGTTTTTT. This chain links TRBV5-1 with TRBJ1-4; D is unclear. Between the trimmed V and J ends, which lost 0 bases and 4 bases, there was a span of 7 bases. Looked up from germline, CDR1 is SGHRS and CDR2 is YFSETQ. CDR3 length: 14 amino acids.

The gene calls are TRBV2 and TRBJ2-5, with 10 positions matching TRBD1. The germline CDR1 and CDR2 sequences are SNHLY and FYNNEI. The V and J ends lost 6 bases and 5 bases, in that order; junction bases with no gene match: 9. The CDR3 totals 15 residues. CDR3: CASSEDRGATETQYF. CDR3 DNA sequence: TGTGCCAGCAGCGAGGACAGGGGGGCTACGGAGACCCAGTACTTC. The full variable domain, its missing parts supplied by reference TRBV2 and TRBJ2-5, is EPEVTQTPSHQVTQMGQEVILRCVPISNHLYFYWYRQILGQKVEFLVSFYNNEISEKSEIFDDQFSVERPDGSNFTLKIRSTKLEDSAMYFCASSEDRGATETQYFGPGTRLLVL.

The chain joins TRBV7-9 to TRBJ1-4; D is possibly TRBD1 (5 bases). Germline-derived CDR1 and CDR2 are SEHNR and FQNEAQ (reference sequence). The V gene lost 3 bases and the J gene lost 0 bases, with 14 bases spanning the gap. CDR3 length equals 17 residues. CDR3 in amino acids: CASSFDHGAPTNEKLFF. Here the CDR3 DNA reads TGTGCCAGCAGCTTTGATCATGGGGCCCCAACTAATGAAAAACTGTTTTTT. The complete variable domain, with remaining parts taken from reference TRBV7-9 and TRBJ1-4, reads DTGVSQNPRHKITKRGQNVTFRCDPISEHNRLYWYRQTLGQGPEFLTYFQNEAQLEKSRLLSDRFSAERPKGSFSTLEIQRTEQGDSAMYLCASSFDHGAPTNEKLFFGSGTQLSVL.

The J gene is TRBJ2-7, the V gene TRBV6-5; a possible D gene is TRBD1 (6 bases). Per the germline V gene, CDR1 is MNHEY and CDR2 is SVGAGI. Trimming stripped 6 bases from V and 2 bases from J, with 11 bases between. The CDR3 extends over 13 amino acids. The CDR3 loop is CASRRQVTYEQYF. The CDR3 DNA reads as TGTGCCAGCAGGAGACAGGTTACCTACGAGCAGTACTTC.

This chain links TRBV28 with TRBJ1-4, with D hard to call. V shed 1 base and J shed 0 bases, with 6 bases lying between them. The CDR3 contains 15 residues. CDR1 is MDHEN, CDR2 SYDVKM, per germline. This CDR3 is CASSLYRSTNEKLFF. The CDR3 nucleotides are TGTGCCAGCAGTTTATATCGGTCAACTAATGAAAAACTGTTTTTT.

The chain uses TRBV7-2 and TRBJ2-3; 12 positions agree with TRBD2. V lost 6 bases to trimming and J lost 5 bases; unmatched junction nucleotides: 6. CDR3 length: 15 residues. The germline gives CDR1 SGHTA, CDR2 FQGNSA. This CDR3 reads CASSPSGGAIDTQYF. In nucleotides, the CDR3 is TGTGCCAGCAGTCCTAGCGGGGGGGCAATAGATACGCAGTATTTT.

This chain links TRBV18 with TRBJ2-2; the D is unclear. The V and J ends lost 0 bases and 4 bases respectively, with 6 bases between them. The V gene's germline CDR1 is KGHSH and CDR2 LQKENI. This CDR3 has 14 amino acids. The CDR3 DNA reads TGTGCCAGCTCACCACCAAGCTTCACCGGGGAGCTGTTTTTT. This encodes CASSPPSFTGELFF.

The chain links TRBV4-1 to TRBJ2-5; D is perhaps TRBD2 (5 bases). Per the germline V gene, CDR1 is MGHRA and CDR2 is YSYEKL. The CDR3 is made up of 15 amino acids. Trimming took off 0 bases at V and 2 bases at J, with 10 bases between the two ends. The CDR3 DNA reads TGCGCCAGCAGCCAAGATCAAGCGGAGCAAGAGACCCAGTACTTC. It codes for CASSQDQAEQETQYF.

In this sample, this clone turned up once. The chain combines TRBV28 with TRBJ1-3; D remains ambiguous. The CDR3 covers 11 residues. Per the germline V gene, CDR1 is MDHEN and CDR2 is SYDVKM. Trimming removed 6 bases at V and 10 bases at J, with 10 bases between. CDR3 DNA: TGTGCCAGCAGCTCACTCAGGACCATATATTTT. Its translation: CASSSLRTIYF.

The chain uses TRBV5-1 and TRBJ2-7; the D gene is possibly TRBD1 (7 bases). The CDR3 has 14 residues. Trimming took off 1 base at V and 2 bases at J, with 10 bases between the two ends. The germline CDR1 and CDR2 sequences are SGHRS and YFSETQ. The DNA of the CDR3 is TGCGCCAGCAGCTTGTTCAGGGGGGCCTACGAGCAGTACTTC. Translated, it gives CASSLFRGAYEQYF.

This chain uses TRBV28 with TRBJ1-2; D is undetermined. Trimming removed 7 bases from V and 8 bases from J, with 20 bases in between. The CDR3 has 14 amino acids. The germline gives CDR1 MDHEN, CDR2 SYDVKM. The CDR3 region has the DNA TGTGCCAGCACCCCGAGATCTCCCATGGGAGGCTACACCTTC. This encodes CASTPRSPMGGYTF.

This clone was observed a handful of times. The rearrangement joins TRBV7-9 to TRBJ1-3; D not resolved. Germline V gene data show CDR1 as SEHNR and CDR2 as FQNEAQ (reference sequence). The length of the CDR3 is 14 residues. V dropped 4 bases and J dropped 0 bases, with 7 bases sitting between them. CDR3 DNA: TGTGCCAGCAGCTCAGGAGCCTCTGGAAACACCATATATTTT. As protein: CASSSGASGNTIYF.

This clone was counted once. The J gene is TRBJ1-5, the V gene TRBV19, with 8 bases lining up with TRBD1. The CDR3 runs to 15 residues. Germline V CDR1 and CDR2: LNHDA, SQIVND (reference sequence). J gave up 9 bases and V 5 bases, and 12 bases lay outside the gene matches. CDR3 in amino acids: CASSFRDRPAGPQHF. The CDR3 DNA reads TGTGCCAGTAGTTTCCGGGACAGGCCCGCAGGGCCCCAGCATTTT.

This chain links TRBV7-6 with TRBJ2-2; D gene unclear. The CDR3 loop spans 16 amino acids. Germline CDR1 SGHVS, CDR2 FNYEAQ. V was shortened by 5 bases and J by 0 bases, with 13 bases between the two germline ends. This CDR3 reads CASSRRIGTNTGELFF. CDR3 bases: TGTGCCAGCAGCCGGCGCATAGGGACGAACACCGGGGAGCTGTTTTTT.

The chain employs TRBV6-5 and TRBJ2-3; D uncertain. Germline CDR1 reads MNHEY; CDR2 reads SVGAGI. The CDR3 runs to 12 residues. Trimming stripped 7 bases from V and 2 bases from J, with 7 bases between. CDR3 sequence reads: CASMSSTDTQYF. The CDR3 coding sequence is TGTGCCAGCATGTCCTCCACAGATACGCAGTATTTT.

The V and J genes are TRBV7-9 and TRBJ2-1; 9 bases are shared with TRBD1. Germline V gene data show CDR1 as SEHNR and CDR2 as FQNEAQ (reference sequence). V shed 6 bases, J shed 4 bases, and the junction held 13 bases outside the gene matches. CDR3 length equals 17 residues. CDR3 nucleotides: TGTGCCAGCAGACCCTCGTCGACAGGGGGGAGGTACAATGAGCAGTTCTTC. This sequence encodes CASRPSSTGGRYNEQFF.

The J gene is TRBJ1-3, the V gene TRBV30, with D perhaps matching TRBD1 (6 bases). Germline CDR1 GTSNPN, CDR2 SVGIG (reference sequence). Trimming took 3 bases from V and 2 from J, leaving 14 bases between them. The CDR3 length is 15 residues. CDR3 sequence (DNA): TGTGCCTGGAGACTAAAAGGGGGTCCTGGAAACACCATATATTTT. Translating it yields CAWRLKGGPGNTIYF.

The genes are TRBV27 and TRBJ2-1; 7 bases line up with TRBD2. Germline trimming cut 3 bases from V and 8 bases from J; bases unmatched to any gene: 7. The CDR3 is 14 residues long. Germline V gene lookup returns CDR1 MNHEY and CDR2 SMNVEV (reference sequence). The CDR3, as DNA: TGTGCCAGCAGTTTTTTGGGGGGGATCCATGAGCAGTTCTTC. Amino acids: CASSFLGGIHEQFF.

The chain links TRBV5-4 to TRBJ1-2, with TRBD1 identical over 8 bases. Germline loops: CDR1 SGHNT, CDR2 YYREEE (reference sequence). J was trimmed by 8 bases and V by 0 bases; bases with no gene match: 9. This CDR3 is 15 amino acids long. The CDR3 loop reads CASSLASGGLTGYTF. CDR3 sequence (DNA): TGTGCCAGCAGCTTGGCCTCAGGGGGCTTGACCGGCTACACCTTC.

The chain has TRBV7-8 and TRBJ2-3; tentative D call: TRBD1 (6 bases). CDR1 and CDR2 (germline): SGHVS, FQNEAQ. The CDR3 length is 15 residues. Trimming pared 1 base from V and 1 base from J, leaving 9 bases between. The CDR3 sequence: CASSLVSGGTDTQYF. CDR3 nucleotide sequence: TGTGCCAGCAGCTTAGTTTCAGGGGGCACAGATACGCAGTATTTT.

The V gene is TRBV7-8, the J gene TRBJ2-3; 9 bases match TRBD1. The germline V gene encodes CDR1 SGHVS and CDR2 FQNEAQ. This CDR3 is built from 13 residues. V dropped 5 bases and J dropped 8; count of bases not matched to a gene: 5. CDR3 loop: CASSQPGQGTQYF. CDR3 DNA sequence: TGTGCCAGCAGCCAGCCGGGACAGGGTACGCAGTATTTT.

The genes are TRBV7-9 and TRBJ2-7; D possibly corresponds to TRBD1 (5 bases). The length of the CDR3 is 14 residues. The germline gives CDR1 SEHNR, CDR2 FQNEAQ (reference sequence). Trimming cost V 3 bases and J 0 bases, with 9 bases left between them. The CDR3 region is CASSFEDISYEQYF. CDR3 in DNA: TGTGCCAGCAGCTTCGAGGACATCTCCTACGAGCAGTACTTC. Looking up the rest from reference TRBV7-9 and TRBJ2-7 gives the full variable domain: DTGVSQNPRHKITKRGQNVTFRCDPISEHNRLYWYRQTLGQGPEFLTYFQNEAQLEKSRLLSDRFSAERPKGSFSTLEIQRTEQGDSAMYLCASSFEDISYEQYFGPGTRLTVT.

The chain employs TRBV28 and TRBJ2-2; D may match TRBD1 or TRBD2 (7 bases each). Trimming left V 5 bases short and J 5 bases short, with 9 bases between. The CDR3 contains 13 residues. CDR1 is MDHEN, CDR2 SYDVKM, per germline. The CDR3 loop is CASSQGGTGELFF. The CDR3 coding sequence is TGTGCCAGCAGTCAGGGGGGGACCGGGGAGCTGTTTTTT.

The chain couples TRBV4-1 to TRBJ1-4, with D hard to call. Germline-derived CDR1 and CDR2 are MGHRA and YSYEKL. The CDR3 consists of 16 residues. V was clipped by 1 base and J by 8 bases, with 17 bases between them. DNA of the CDR3: TGCGCCAGCAGCCAAGTGTTCCCGGGAGAAGGAGAAAAACTGTTTTTT. This codes for CASSQVFPGEGEKLFF.

The chain recombines TRBV7-2 with TRBJ2-3; TRBD1 matches at 7 bases. Germline V lookup: CDR1 SGHTA, CDR2 FQGNSA. The ends lost 0 bases at V and 4 bases at J; junction bases unmatched: 10. The CDR3 sequence is 17 residues long. This CDR3 is CASSLAGYRGKADTQYF. Here the CDR3 DNA reads TGTGCCAGCAGCTTAGCAGGGTACAGGGGTAAGGCAGATACGCAGTATTTT.

The chain joins TRBV6-5 to TRBJ1-2, with 7 bases fitting TRBD1. Trimming took 4 bases from V and 8 from J; bases not matched to a gene: 10. Germline V gives CDR1 MNHEY, CDR2 SVGAGI. The CDR3 is made up of 14 amino acids. The CDR3 DNA reads TGTGCCAGCAGTTTGGGACAGACAGGAAGGGGCTACACCTTC. Translation: CASSLGQTGRGYTF.

The chain couples TRBV5-1 to TRBJ1-4, with a weak D call TRBD1 (5 bases). V was clipped by 0 bases and J by 6 bases, with 9 bases between them. CDR1 SGHRS and CDR2 YFSETQ come from the germline V gene. The CDR3 sequence is 14 residues long. This CDR3 is CASSLGGMDEKLFF. CDR3 bases: TGCGCCAGCAGCTTGGGGGGGATGGATGAAAAACTGTTTTTT.

At least ten counts were recorded for this clone. This chain joins TRBV28 and TRBJ1-6; D gene unclear. The CDR3 has 13 residues. Trimming removed 8 bases from V and 1 base from J, with 6 bases in between. Per the germline V gene, CDR1 is MDHEN and CDR2 is SYDVKM. CDR3: CASVASYNSPLHF. The CDR3 nucleotides are TGTGCCAGCGTGGCGTCCTATAATTCACCCCTCCACTTT.